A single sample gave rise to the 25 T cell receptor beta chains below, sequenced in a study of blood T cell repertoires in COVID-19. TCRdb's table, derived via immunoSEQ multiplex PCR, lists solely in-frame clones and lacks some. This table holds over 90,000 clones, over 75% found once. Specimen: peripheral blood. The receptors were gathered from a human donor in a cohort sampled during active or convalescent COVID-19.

The CDR3 reads CASSPGQTVRGNTEAFF. CDR3 coding DNA: TGTGCCAGCAGCCCAGGCCAGACAGTCAGGGGGAACACTGAAGCTTTCTTT. This rearrangement joins TRBV5-4 to TRBJ1-1; D may be TRBD1 (6 bases). The CDR3 length is 17 residues. Trimming took 4 bases from V and 1 from J, leaving 20 bases between them. Germline V gene data show CDR1 as SGHNT and CDR2 as YYREEE (reference sequence).

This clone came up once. The CDR3 nucleotides read TGTGCCAGTAGTAGGGGAGAAATGAACACTGAAGCTTTCTTT. Translation: CASSRGEMNTEAFF. The V and J genes are TRBV19 and TRBJ1-1; D gene unclear. V shed 4 bases and J shed 0 bases, with 9 bases lying between them. The CDR3 extends over 14 amino acids. CDR1 is LNHDA, CDR2 SQIVND, per germline (reference sequence).

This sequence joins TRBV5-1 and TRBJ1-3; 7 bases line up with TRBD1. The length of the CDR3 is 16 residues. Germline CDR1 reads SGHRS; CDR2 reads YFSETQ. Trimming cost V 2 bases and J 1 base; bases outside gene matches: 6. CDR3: CASSLGTDTSGNTIYF. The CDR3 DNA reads TGCGCCAGCAGCTTAGGGACAGACACATCTGGAAACACCATATATTTT.

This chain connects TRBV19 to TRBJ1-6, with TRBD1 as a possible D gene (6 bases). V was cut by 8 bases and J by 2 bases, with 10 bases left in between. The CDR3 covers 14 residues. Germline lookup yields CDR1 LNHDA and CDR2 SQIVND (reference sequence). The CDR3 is CASSWTAYNSPLHF. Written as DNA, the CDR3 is TGTGCCAGTTCCTGGACAGCCTATAATTCACCCCTCCACTTT.

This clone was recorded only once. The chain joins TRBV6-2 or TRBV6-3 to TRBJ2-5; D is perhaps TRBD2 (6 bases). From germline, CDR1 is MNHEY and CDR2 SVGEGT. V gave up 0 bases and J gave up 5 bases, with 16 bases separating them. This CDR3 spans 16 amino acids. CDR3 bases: TGTGCCAGCAGTTACTCGGGCGGGGCGGCCCCGGAGACCCAGTACTTC. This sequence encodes CASSYSGGAAPETQYF.

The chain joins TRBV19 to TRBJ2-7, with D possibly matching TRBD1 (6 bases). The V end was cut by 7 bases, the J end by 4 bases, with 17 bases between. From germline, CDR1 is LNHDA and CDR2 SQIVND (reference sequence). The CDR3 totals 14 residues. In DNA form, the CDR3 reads TGTGCCAGTACCCCTAGGGGGACATCTTACGAGCAGTACTTC. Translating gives CASTPRGTSYEQYF.

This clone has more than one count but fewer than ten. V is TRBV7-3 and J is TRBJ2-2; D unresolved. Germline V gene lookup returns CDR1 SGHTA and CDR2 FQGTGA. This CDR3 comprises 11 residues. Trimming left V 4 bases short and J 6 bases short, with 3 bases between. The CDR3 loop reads CASSSSGELFF. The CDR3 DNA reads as TGTGCCAGCAGCTCTTCCGGGGAGCTGTTTTTT.

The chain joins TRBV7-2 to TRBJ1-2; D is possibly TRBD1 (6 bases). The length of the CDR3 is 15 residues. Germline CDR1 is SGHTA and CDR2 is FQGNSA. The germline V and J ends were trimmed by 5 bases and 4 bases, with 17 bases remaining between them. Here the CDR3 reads CASSGRTERPYGYTF. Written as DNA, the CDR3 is TGTGCCAGCAGCGGCCGGACAGAACGCCCCTATGGCTACACCTTC.

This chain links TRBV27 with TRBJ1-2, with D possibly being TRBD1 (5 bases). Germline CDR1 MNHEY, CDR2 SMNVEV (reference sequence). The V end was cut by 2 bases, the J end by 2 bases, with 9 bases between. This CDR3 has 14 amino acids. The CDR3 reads CASSLTRVNYGYTF. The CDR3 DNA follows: TGTGCCAGCAGTTTAACCAGGGTCAACTATGGCTACACCTTC.

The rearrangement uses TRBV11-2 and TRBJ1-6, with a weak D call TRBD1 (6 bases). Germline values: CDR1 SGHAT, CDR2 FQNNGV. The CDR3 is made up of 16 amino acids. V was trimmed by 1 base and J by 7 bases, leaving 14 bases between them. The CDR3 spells CASSLGSYQGNSPLHF. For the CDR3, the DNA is TGTGCCAGCAGCTTAGGGTCGTATCAGGGGAATTCACCCCTCCACTTT.

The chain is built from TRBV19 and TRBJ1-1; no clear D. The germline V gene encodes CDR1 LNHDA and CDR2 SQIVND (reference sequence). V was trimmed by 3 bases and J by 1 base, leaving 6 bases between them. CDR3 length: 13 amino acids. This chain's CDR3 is CASSITPNTEAFF. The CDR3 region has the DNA TGTGCCAGTAGTATCACTCCGAACACTGAAGCTTTCTTT.

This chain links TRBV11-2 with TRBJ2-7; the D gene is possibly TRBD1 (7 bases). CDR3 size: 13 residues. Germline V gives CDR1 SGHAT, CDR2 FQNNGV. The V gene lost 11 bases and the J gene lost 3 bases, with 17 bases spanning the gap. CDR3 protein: CAGRRQGGYEQYF. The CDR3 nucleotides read TGTGCCGGCCGGCGACAGGGAGGCTACGAGCAGTACTTC.

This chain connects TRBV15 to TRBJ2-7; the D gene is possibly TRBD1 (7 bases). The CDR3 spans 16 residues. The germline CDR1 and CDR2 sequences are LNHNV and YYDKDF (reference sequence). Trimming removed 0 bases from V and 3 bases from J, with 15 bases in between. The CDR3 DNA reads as TGTGCCACCAGCAGAGACAGGGGGGAAGGGGACTACGAGCAGTACTTC. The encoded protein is CATSRDRGEGDYEQYF.

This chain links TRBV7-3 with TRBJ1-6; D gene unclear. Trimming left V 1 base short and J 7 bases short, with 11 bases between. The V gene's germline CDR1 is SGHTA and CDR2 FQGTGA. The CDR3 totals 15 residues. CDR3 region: CASSLNPGNNSPLHF. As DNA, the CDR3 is TGTGCCAGCAGCTTAAACCCCGGGAACAATTCACCCCTCCACTTT.

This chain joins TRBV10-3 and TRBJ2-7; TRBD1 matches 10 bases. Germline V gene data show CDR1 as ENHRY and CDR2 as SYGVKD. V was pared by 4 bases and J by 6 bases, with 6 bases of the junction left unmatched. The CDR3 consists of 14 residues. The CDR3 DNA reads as TGTGCCATCAGTGCTGGGACAGGGGCGGGCGAGCAGTACTTC. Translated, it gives CAISAGTGAGEQYF.

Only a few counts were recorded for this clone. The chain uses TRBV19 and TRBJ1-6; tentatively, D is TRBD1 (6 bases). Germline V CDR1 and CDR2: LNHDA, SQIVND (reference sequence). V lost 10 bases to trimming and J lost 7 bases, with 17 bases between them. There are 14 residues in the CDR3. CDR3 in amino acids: CATHQTGTNSPLHF. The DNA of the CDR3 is TGTGCCACCCATCAGACAGGCACCAATTCACCCCTCCACTTT. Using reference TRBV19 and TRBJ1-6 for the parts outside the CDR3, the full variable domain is DGGITQSPKYLFRKEGQNVTLSCEQNLNHDAMYWYRQDPGQGLRLIYYSQIVNDFQKGDIAEGYSVSREKKESFPLTVTSAQKNPTAFYLCATHQTGTNSPLHFGNGTRLTVT.

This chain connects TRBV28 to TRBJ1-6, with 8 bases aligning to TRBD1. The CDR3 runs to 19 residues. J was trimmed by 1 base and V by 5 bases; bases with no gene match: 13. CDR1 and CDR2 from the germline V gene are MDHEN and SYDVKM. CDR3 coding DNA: TGTGCCAGCAGTCTCATAAATTCAGGGGGCAGATCCTATAATTCACCCCTCCACTTT. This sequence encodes CASSLINSGGRSYNSPLHF.

The CDR3 coding sequence is TGTGCCAGCAGCCCCGGGGGGGTTGGCGGCTACACCTTC. The encoded protein is CASSPGGVGGYTF. V is TRBV7-3 and J is TRBJ1-2, with TRBD1 as a possible D gene (5 bases). Between the trimmed V and J ends, which lost 5 bases and 8 bases, there was a span of 15 bases. The germline CDR1 and CDR2 sequences are SGHTA and FQGTGA. The CDR3 extends over 13 amino acids.

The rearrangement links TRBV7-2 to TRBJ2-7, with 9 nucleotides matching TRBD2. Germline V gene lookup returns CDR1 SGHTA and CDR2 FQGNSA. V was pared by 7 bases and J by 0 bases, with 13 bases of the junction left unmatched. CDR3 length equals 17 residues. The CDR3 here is CASTYYTTSGSSYEQYF. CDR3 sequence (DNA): TGTGCCAGCACCTACTACACGACTAGCGGTAGCTCCTACGAGCAGTACTTC.

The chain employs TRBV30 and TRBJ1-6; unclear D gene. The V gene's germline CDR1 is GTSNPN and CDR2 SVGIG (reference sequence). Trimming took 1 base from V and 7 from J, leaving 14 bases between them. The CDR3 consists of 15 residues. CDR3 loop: CAWSGLIPDNSPLHF. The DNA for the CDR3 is TGTGCCTGGAGTGGACTCATCCCAGACAATTCACCCCTCCACTTT.

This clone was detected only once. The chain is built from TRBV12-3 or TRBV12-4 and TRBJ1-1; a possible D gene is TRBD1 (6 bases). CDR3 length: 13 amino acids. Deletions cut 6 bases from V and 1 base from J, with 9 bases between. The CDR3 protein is CASRATGNTEAFF. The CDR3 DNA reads TGTGCCAGCAGAGCGACAGGGAACACTGAAGCTTTCTTT.

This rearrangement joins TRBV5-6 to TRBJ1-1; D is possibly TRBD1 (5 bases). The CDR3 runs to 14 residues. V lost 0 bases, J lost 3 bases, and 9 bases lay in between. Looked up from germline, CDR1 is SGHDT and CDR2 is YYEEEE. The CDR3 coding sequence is TGTGCCAGCAGCTTGGACCGCAGGGACACTGAAGCTTTCTTT. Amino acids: CASSLDRRDTEAFF.

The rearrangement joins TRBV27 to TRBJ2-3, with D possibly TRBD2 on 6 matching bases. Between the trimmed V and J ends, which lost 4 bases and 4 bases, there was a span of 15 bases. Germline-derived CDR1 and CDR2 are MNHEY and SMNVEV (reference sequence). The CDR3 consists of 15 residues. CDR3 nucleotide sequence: TGTGCCAGCAGTTGGCGGGGATTGGGCCCAGATACGCAGTATTTT. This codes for CASSWRGLGPDTQYF.

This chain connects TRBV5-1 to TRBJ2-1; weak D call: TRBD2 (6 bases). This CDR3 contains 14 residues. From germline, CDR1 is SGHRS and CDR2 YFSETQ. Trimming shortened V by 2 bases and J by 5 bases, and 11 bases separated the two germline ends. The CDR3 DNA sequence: TGCGCCAGCAGCTTTTTCGGGGGAAACAATGAGCAGTTCTTC. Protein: CASSFFGGNNEQFF.

The CDR3 is CASSLGFRGAFSGNTIYF. The CDR3 region has the DNA TGTGCCAGCAGCTTGGGTTTCCGAGGCGCTTTCTCTGGAAACACCATATATTTT. The chain couples TRBV7-2 to TRBJ1-3, with D unclear. The germline V and J ends were trimmed by 3 bases and 0 bases, with 18 bases remaining between them. CDR3 length: 18 residues. Germline values: CDR1 SGHTA, CDR2 FQGNSA.